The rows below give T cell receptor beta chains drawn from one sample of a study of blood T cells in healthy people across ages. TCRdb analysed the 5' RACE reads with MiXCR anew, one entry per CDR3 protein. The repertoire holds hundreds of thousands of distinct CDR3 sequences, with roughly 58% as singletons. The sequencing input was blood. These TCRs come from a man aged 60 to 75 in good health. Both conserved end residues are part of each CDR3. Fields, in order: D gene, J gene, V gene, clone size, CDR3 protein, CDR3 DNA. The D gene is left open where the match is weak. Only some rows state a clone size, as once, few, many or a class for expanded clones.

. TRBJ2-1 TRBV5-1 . CASSSGRPGYNEQFF TGCGCCAGCAGCTCCGGACGCCCAGGCTACAATGAGCAGTTCTTC
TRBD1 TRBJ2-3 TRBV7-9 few CASSLGQGGKSTDTQYF TGTGCCAGCAGCTTGGGACAGGGCGGGAAAAGCACAGATACGCAGTATTTT
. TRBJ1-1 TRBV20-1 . CSARGPAAGTEAFF TGCAGTGCTAGAGGTCCAGCCGCGGGCACTGAAGCTTTCTTT
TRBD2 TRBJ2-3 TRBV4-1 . CASSQPSGGVADTQYF TGCGCCAGCAGCCAACCTAGCGGGGGGGTCGCAGATACGCAGTATTTT
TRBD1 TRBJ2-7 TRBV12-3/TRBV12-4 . CASSLERTGAPQLSCYEQYF TGTGCCAGCAGTTTAGAGAGGACAGGGGCGCCTCAGCTCTCTTGCTACGAGCAGTACTTC
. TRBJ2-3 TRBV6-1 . CASSKLSGNTDTQYF TGTGCCAGCAGTAAGTTGTCAGGGAACACAGATACGCAGTATTTT
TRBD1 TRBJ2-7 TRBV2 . CADLRDRNSYEQYF TGTGCCGACCTCCGGGACAGAAACTCCTACGAGCAGTACTTC
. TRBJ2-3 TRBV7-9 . CASSLSWTVHLTDTQYF TGTGCCAGCAGCTTAAGTTGGACGGTACACCTCACAGATACGCAGTATTTT
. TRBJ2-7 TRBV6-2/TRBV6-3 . CASSSHRARSEQYF TGTGCCAGCAGTTCCCATCGGGCGAGAAGCGAGCAGTACTTC
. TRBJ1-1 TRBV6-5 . CASIDLQGSRTEAFF TGTGCCAGCATTGACTTACAGGGATCGCGAACTGAAGCTTTCTTT
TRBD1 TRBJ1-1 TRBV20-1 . CSARLGQGVAFF TGCAGTGCTAGATTGGGACAGGGTGTGGCTTTCTTT
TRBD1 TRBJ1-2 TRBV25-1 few CASSGTGYDYGYTF TGTGCCAGCAGTGGGACAGGGTACGACTATGGCTACACCTTC
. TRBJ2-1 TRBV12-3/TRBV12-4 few CASSFAVGADNEQFF TGTGCCAGCAGTTTCGCGGTGGGTGCAGACAATGAGCAGTTCTTC
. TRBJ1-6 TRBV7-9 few CASSLGDNSPLHF TGTGCCAGCAGCTTAGGGGATAATTCACCCCTCCACTTT
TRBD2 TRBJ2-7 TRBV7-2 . CASSLLAGVPNEQYF TGTGCCAGCAGCTTACTAGCGGGGGTTCCCAATGAGCAGTACTTC
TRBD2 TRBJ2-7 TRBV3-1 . CASSHAGLAYEQYF TGTGCCAGCAGCCACGCGGGACTAGCCTACGAGCAGTACTTC
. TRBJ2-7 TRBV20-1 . CSARGQSSYEQYF TGCAGTGCTAGAGGCCAGAGCTCCTACGAGCAGTACTTC
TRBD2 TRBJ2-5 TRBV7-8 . CASSQSTSGGETQYF TGTGCCAGCAGCCAATCCACTAGCGGGGGTGAGACCCAGTACTTC
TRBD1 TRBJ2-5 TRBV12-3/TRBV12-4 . CASSQGATQETQYF TGTGCCAGCAGTCAGGGGGCGACTCAAGAGACCCAGTACTTC
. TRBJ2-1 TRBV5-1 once CASSFGAASSYNEQFF TGCGCCAGCAGCTTCGGGGCGGCGAGCTCCTACAATGAGCAGTTCTTC
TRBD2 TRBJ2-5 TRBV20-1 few CSASYGTSGHQETQYF TGCAGTGCTAGCTACGGGACTAGCGGTCACCAAGAGACCCAGTACTTC
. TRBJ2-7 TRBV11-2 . CASSGSWAPYEQYF TGTGCCAGCAGCGGGTCGTGGGCCCCTTACGAGCAGTACTTC
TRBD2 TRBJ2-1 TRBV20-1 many CSASLAGGLYEQFF TGCAGTGCTAGCCTAGCGGGGGGGCTCTATGAGCAGTTCTTC
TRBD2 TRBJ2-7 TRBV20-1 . CSVRGTSGDLLSYEQYF TGCAGTGTGCGAGGGACTAGCGGGGACCTGCTATCCTACGAGCAGTACTTC
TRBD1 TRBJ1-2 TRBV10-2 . CASSRGPDYGYTF TGCGCCAGCAGCAGGGGGCCCGACTATGGCTACACCTTC
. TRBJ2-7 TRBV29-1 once CSVEGTANSYNEQYF TGCAGCGTTGAAGGAACAGCCAACTCCTACAATGAGCAGTACTTC
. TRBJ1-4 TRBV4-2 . CASSHEKGTPKEKLFF TGTGCCAGCAGCCATGAAAAAGGAACCCCCAAAGAAAAACTGTTTTTT
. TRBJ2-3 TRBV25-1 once CASSPPGYANTQYF TGTGCCAGCAGCCCCCCGGGATATGCGAATACGCAGTATTTT
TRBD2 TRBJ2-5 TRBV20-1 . CSARALAWWEETQYF TGCAGTGCTAGAGCACTAGCGTGGTGGGAAGAGACCCAGTACTTC
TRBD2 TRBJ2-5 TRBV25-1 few CASRPFGTSGKTQYF TGTGCCAGCAGACCCTTCGGGACTAGCGGGAAGACCCAGTACTTC
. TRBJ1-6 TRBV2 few CASVSWDNSPLHF TGTGCCAGCGTCTCATGGGACAATTCACCCCTCCACTTT
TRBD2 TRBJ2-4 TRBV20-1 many CSASSGGAAKNIQYF TGCAGTGCCTCTAGCGGGGGGGCGGCCAAAAACATTCAGTACTTC
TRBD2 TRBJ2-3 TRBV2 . CASRTGLAGTTDTQYF TGTGCCAGCAGAACCGGACTAGCGGGGACCACAGATACGCAGTATTTT
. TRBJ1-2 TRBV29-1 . CSVESGDGYTF TGCAGCGTTGAGTCTGGGGATGGCTACACCTTC
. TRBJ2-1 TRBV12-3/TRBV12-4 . CASSFPGIYNEQFF TGTGCCAGCAGTTTTCCGGGGATATACAATGAGCAGTTCTTC
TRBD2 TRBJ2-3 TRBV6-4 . CASSVTSGGGSDTQYF TGTGCCAGCAGTGTTACTAGCGGGGGAGGTTCAGATACGCAGTATTTT
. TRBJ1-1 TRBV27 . CASSSQYEAFF TGTGCCAGCAGTTCCCAGTATGAAGCTTTCTTT
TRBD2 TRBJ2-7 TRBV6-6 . CASSVGLAYEQYF TGTGCCAGCAGCGTTGGACTAGCCTACGAGCAGTACTTC
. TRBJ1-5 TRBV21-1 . CASSKVRRVEYSNQPQHF TGTGCCAGCAGCAAAGTTCGCAGGGTAGAATATAGCAATCAGCCCCAGCATTTT
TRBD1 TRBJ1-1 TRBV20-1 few CSARTGTVDTEAFF TGCAGTGCGAGAACCGGGACAGTGGACACTGAAGCTTTCTTT
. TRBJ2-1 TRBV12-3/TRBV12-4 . CASTSSSYNEQFF TGTGCCAGCACATCCAGCTCCTACAATGAGCAGTTCTTC